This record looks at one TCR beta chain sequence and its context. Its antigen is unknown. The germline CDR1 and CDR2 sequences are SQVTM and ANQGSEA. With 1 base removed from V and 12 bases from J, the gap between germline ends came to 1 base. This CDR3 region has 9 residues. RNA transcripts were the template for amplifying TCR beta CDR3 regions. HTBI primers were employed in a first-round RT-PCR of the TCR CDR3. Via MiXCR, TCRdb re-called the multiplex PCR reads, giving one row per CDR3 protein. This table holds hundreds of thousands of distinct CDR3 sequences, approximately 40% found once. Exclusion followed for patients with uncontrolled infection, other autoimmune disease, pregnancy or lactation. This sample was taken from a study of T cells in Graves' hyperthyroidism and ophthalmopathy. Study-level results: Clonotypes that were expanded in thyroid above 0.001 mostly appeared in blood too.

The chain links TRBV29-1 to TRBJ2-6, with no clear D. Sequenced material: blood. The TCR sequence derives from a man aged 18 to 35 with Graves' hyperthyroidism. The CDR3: CSVEGVLTF. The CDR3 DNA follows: TGCAGCGTTGAAGGCGTCCTGACTTTC.